The 16 T cell receptor beta chains reported below all come from one sample, sequenced in a study of cytomegalovirus exposure and HLA in healthy donors. It was with 60 Vbeta and 13 Jbeta primers that the PCR ran. TCRdb's table, derived via immunoSEQ multiplex PCR, lists solely in-frame clones and lacks some. The table gives about 160,000 clones; the top ten clones make up over 1% of it. Sequencing was performed on PBMCs. Every receptor here comes from a woman aged 55-75 years in good health and CMV-seronegative.

The CDR3 nucleotides are TGCAGCGTTGCGCCCAGGGGATGGACTGAAGCTTTCTTT. This encodes CSVAPRGWTEAFF. J is TRBJ1-1 and V is TRBV29-1; tentative D call: TRBD1 (6 bases). The CDR3 sequence is 13 residues long. The germline CDR1 and CDR2 sequences are SQVTM and ANQGSEA. The V and J ends lost 4 bases and 5 bases respectively, with 14 bases between them.

The genes are TRBV6-5 and TRBJ2-1; 7 bases line up with TRBD1. The CDR3 contains 15 residues. Trimming cost V 5 bases and J 1 base; bases outside gene matches: 5. Germline V lookup: CDR1 MNHEY, CDR2 SVGAGI. The CDR3 sequence: CASSNRGRSYNEQFF. CDR3 bases: TGTGCCAGCAGTAACAGGGGAAGGTCCTACAATGAGCAGTTCTTC.

The rearrangement joins TRBV19 to TRBJ1-1, with D unresolved. The CDR3 sequence is 16 residues long. Germline assignment: CDR1 LNHDA and CDR2 SQIVND (reference sequence). V was shortened by 3 bases and J by 0 bases, with 14 bases between the two germline ends. CDR3 nucleotides: TGTGCCAGTAGTATTCGGCCAGAAGACATGAACACTGAAGCTTTCTTT. This gives the protein CASSIRPEDMNTEAFF.

Comments on this clone: One end of the junction fails to match germline, which may point to a read error. This chain connects TRBV5-1 to TRBJ1-1, with 9 positions matching TRBD1. This CDR3 region has 16 residues. Germline values: CDR1 SGHRS, CDR2 YFSETQ. The CDR3 loop reads CTSSLHTGGARTEAFF. The CDR3 nucleotides are TGCACCAGCAGCTTGCATACAGGGGGCGCAAGGACTGAAGCTTTCTTT.

This chain joins TRBV4-1 and TRBJ2-3, with 9 positions matching TRBD2. Unmatched junction bases numbered 7, after V lost 1 base and J lost 5 bases. Germline V gene sequence: CDR1 MGHRA, CDR2 YSYEKL. The CDR3 sequence is 16 residues long. The CDR3 loop reads CASSQALAGVQDTQYF. CDR3 DNA sequence: TGCGCCAGCAGCCAAGCCTTAGCGGGAGTGCAAGATACGCAGTATTTT.

The chain carries TRBV2 and TRBJ2-6; TRBD1 matches 8 bases. Germline trimming cut 6 bases from V and 1 base from J; bases unmatched to any gene: 8. Germline CDR1 and CDR2: SNHLY and FYNNEI. The CDR3 contains 17 residues. The CDR3 nucleotides read TGTGCCAGCAGCCTCGCCACAGGGGGATCTGGGGCCAACGTCCTGACTTTC. Encoded protein: CASSLATGGSGANVLTF.

The chain is built from TRBV30 and TRBJ2-1; TRBD2 matches 11 bases. J lost 5 bases, V lost 6 bases, and 9 bases had no gene match. CDR3 length: 15 residues. Germline values: CDR1 GTSNPN, CDR2 SVGIG (reference sequence). CDR3 DNA: TGTGCCTGCATCGTAGCGGGAGGGCCCCACAATGAGCAGTTCTTC. This translates into CACIVAGGPHNEQFF. Using reference TRBV30 and TRBJ2-1 for the parts outside the CDR3, the full variable domain is SQTIHQWPATLVQPVGSPLSLECTVEGTSNPNLYWYRQAAGRGLQLLFYSVGIGQISSEVPQNLSASRPQDRQFILSSKKLLLSDSGFYLCACIVAGGPHNEQFFGPGTRLTVL.

The chain couples TRBV7-6 to TRBJ2-7; D is perhaps TRBD1 (6 bases). V was trimmed by 0 bases and J by 4 bases, leaving 13 bases between them. Germline V gene lookup returns CDR1 SGHVS and CDR2 FNYEAQ. This CDR3 comprises 15 residues. The CDR3 loop is CASSLAGTFGYEQYF. For the CDR3, the DNA is TGTGCCAGCAGCTTAGCGGGGACATTCGGGTACGAGCAGTACTTC.

The chain combines TRBV5-1 with TRBJ2-7; 9 nucleotides match TRBD1. Germline CDR1 reads SGHRS; CDR2 reads YFSETQ. The CDR3 sequence is 13 residues long. V was pared by 4 bases and J by 5 bases, with 4 bases of the junction left unmatched. As DNA, the CDR3 is TGCGCCAGCAGCAGGGGACAGGGTGACGAGCAGTACTTC. Protein sequence: CASSRGQGDEQYF.

This sequence joins TRBV19 and TRBJ1-1; D might be TRBD1 (5 bases). Germline values: CDR1 LNHDA, CDR2 SQIVND (reference sequence). The V and J ends lost 3 bases and 6 bases respectively, with 8 bases between them. The CDR3 is 12 residues long. The CDR3 sequence: CASSIGGSEAFF. The CDR3 DNA sequence: TGTGCCAGTAGTATCGGGGGGTCTGAAGCTTTCTTT.

This sequence joins TRBV5-6 and TRBJ2-3, with TRBD1 matching over 8 bases. CDR1 SGHDT and CDR2 YYEEEE come from the germline V gene. The CDR3 is 15 amino acids. Germline trimming cut 1 base from V and 2 bases from J; bases unmatched to any gene: 3. DNA of the CDR3: TGTGCCAGCAGCTTGAGGACAGGGTTCACAGATACGCAGTATTTT. As protein: CASSLRTGFTDTQYF.

This chain joins TRBV7-2 and TRBJ2-1; possible D gene TRBD2, 6 bases. CDR1 and CDR2 (germline): SGHTA, FQGNSA. The CDR3 loop spans 16 amino acids. V lost 3 bases, J lost 4 bases, and 16 bases lay in between. Here the CDR3 reads CASSFPPDYLYNEQFF. The CDR3 DNA reads as TGTGCCAGCAGCTTCCCACCGGACTACCTTTACAATGAGCAGTTCTTC.

The chain is built from TRBV4-1 and TRBJ2-7; 9 positions agree with TRBD2. The V gene's germline CDR1 is MGHRA and CDR2 YSYEKL. This CDR3 comprises 17 residues. V shed 3 bases, J shed 8 bases, and the junction held 17 bases outside the gene matches. The CDR3 DNA reads TGCGCCAGCAGCCACCCTAGGGGGCGGGAGGGCCTTTATAAGCAGTACTTC. It codes for CASSHPRGREGLYKQYF.

As for this clone: The identical CDR3 is also encoded by other nucleotide sequences in the sample. V and J are TRBV18 and TRBJ2-7; D possibly corresponds to TRBD1 (6 bases). Germline-derived CDR1 and CDR2 are KGHSH and LQKENI. This CDR3 spans 14 amino acids. V was cut by 0 bases and J by 2 bases, with 8 bases left in between. The CDR3 coding sequence is TGTGCCAGCTCACCACCGGGGGCCCCCTACGAGCAGTACTTC. Protein: CASSPPGAPYEQYF. Full variable domain (missing parts from reference TRBV18 and TRBJ2-7): NAGVMQNPRHLVRRRGQEARLRCSPMKGHSHVYWYRQLPEEGLKFMVYLQKENIIDESGMPKERFSAEFPKEGPSILRIQQVVRGDSAAYFCASSPPGAPYEQYFGPGTRLTVT.

In nucleotides, the CDR3 is TGTGCCAGCAGCTCACTGGGGAGGGACGCCAACGTCCTGACTTTC. Translation: CASSSLGRDANVLTF. The chain couples TRBV7-3 to TRBJ2-6; 7 nucleotides match TRBD2. Germline V lookup: CDR1 SGHTA, CDR2 FQGTGA. The CDR3 length is 15 residues. J was trimmed by 7 bases and V by 4 bases; bases with no gene match: 7.

CDR3 in DNA: TGTGCCAGCAGTTACTCAGGGGGGGCCCCATCCTACGAGCAGTACTTC. Its protein product is CASSYSGGAPSYEQYF. This chain uses TRBV6-6 with TRBJ2-7; maybe TRBD2 (7 bases). This CDR3 has 16 residues. Germline V gives CDR1 MNHNY, CDR2 SVGAGI (reference sequence). The germline V and J ends were trimmed by 0 bases and 1 base, with 13 bases remaining between them.